Listed below are T cell receptor beta chains from one sample, sequenced in a study of blood T cells in healthy people across ages. TCRdb itself ran the 5' RACE reads through MiXCR, one entry per CDR3 protein. Of about 670,000 distinct CDR3 sequences in the sample, around 43% were seen once. The sequencing sample was made of blood. These TCRs come from an elderly man in good health. Both conserved end residues are part of each CDR3. The D gene is left open where the match is weak. Clone size is given for some rows only: seen once, a few or many times, or a class if the clone is expanded.

j_gene | d_gene | v_gene | abundance | CDR3aa | CDR3nt
TRBJ2-7 | NA | TRBV29-1 | few | CSVEDRAGPLNEQYF | TGCAGCGTTGAAGATCGGGCAGGGCCTCTGAACGAGCAGTACTTC
TRBJ1-6 | TRBD1 | TRBV2 | NA | CASSEEQGAYNSPLHF | TGTGCCAGCAGTGAGGAGCAGGGGGCCTATAATTCACCCCTCCACTTT
TRBJ2-1 | NA | TRBV4-1 | few | CASSQDSGWNEQFF | TGCGCCAGCAGCCAAGATTCAGGGTGGAATGAGCAGTTCTTC
TRBJ2-3 | TRBD1 | TRBV28 | NA | CASSVGTVTDTQYF | TGTGCCAGCAGTGTCGGGACAGTAACAGATACGCAGTATTTT
TRBJ2-1 | TRBD2 | TRBV30 | few | CAWSVRGTSMNHEQFF | TGTGCCTGGAGTGTACGAGGGACTAGTATGAATCATGAGCAGTTCTTC
TRBJ2-3 | NA | TRBV5-1 | NA | CASSLVSGVGDTQYF | TGCGCCAGCAGCTTGGTGTCAGGGGTTGGAGATACGCAGTATTTT
TRBJ2-5 | TRBD2 | TRBV4-1 | NA | CASSLITSDQETQYF | TGCGCCAGCAGCCTTATAACTAGCGACCAAGAGACCCAGTACTTC
TRBJ2-7 | TRBD2 | TRBV7-2 | few | CASSSSGTLRGYEQYF | TGTGCCAGCAGCTCTAGCGGGACCCTGAGAGGCTACGAGCAGTACTTC
TRBJ1-2 | NA | TRBV15 | NA | CATSGLWGNGYTF | TGTGCCACCAGCGGGTTGTGGGGGAATGGCTACACCTTC
TRBJ1-2 | TRBD1 | TRBV2 | few | CASLRDRVVNYGYTF | TGTGCCAGCCTTCGGGACAGGGTGGTTAACTATGGCTACACCTTC
TRBJ2-3 | NA | TRBV5-5 | few | CASSLFATDTQYF | TGTGCCAGCAGCTTGTTTGCCACAGATACGCAGTATTTT
TRBJ2-3 | TRBD1 | TRBV15 | few | CATSRGGTGGTDTQYF | TGTGCCACCAGCAGAGGGGGGACAGGGGGCACAGATACGCAGTATTTT
TRBJ2-3 | NA | TRBV11-3 | NA | CASSLKAGTDTQYF | TGTGCCAGCAGCTTAAAGGCGGGAACAGATACGCAGTATTTT
TRBJ2-5 | TRBD1 | TRBV20-1 | NA | CSARDPDRGLQETQYF | TGCAGTGCTAGGGATCCGGACAGGGGACTCCAAGAGACCCAGTACTTC
TRBJ2-1 | NA | TRBV4-2 | NA | CASSQDKGNEQFF | TGTGCCAGCAGCCAAGACAAGGGTAATGAGCAGTTCTTC
TRBJ1-1 | NA | TRBV29-1 | once | CSVDYGGSEAFF | TGCAGCGTTGATTACGGGGGGAGTGAAGCTTTCTTT
TRBJ2-3 | NA | TRBV6-4 | many | CASSDQGTDTQYF | TGTGCCAGCAGTGACCAGGGGACAGATACGCAGTATTTT
TRBJ1-4 | TRBD1 | TRBV5-5 | NA | CASSLGPGQWTEKLFF | TGTGCCAGCAGCTTAGGACCGGGACAGTGGACTGAAAAACTGTTTTTT
TRBJ2-7 | TRBD2 | TRBV20-1 | NA | CSASSSGRLREQYF | TGCAGTGCTAGCTCTAGCGGGAGACTTAGGGAGCAGTACTTC
TRBJ2-1 | NA | TRBV20-1 | NA | CSAREGSAYYNEQFF | TGCAGTGCTAGAGAAGGCAGCGCCTACTACAATGAGCAGTTCTTC
TRBJ2-7 | NA | TRBV4-1 | few | CASSQDNAISYEQYF | TGCGCCAGCAGCCAAGATAATGCCATCTCCTACGAGCAGTACTTC
TRBJ2-5 | TRBD2 | TRBV7-6 | many | CASSLAPPGLAVGTQYF | TGTGCCAGCAGCTTAGCTCCTCCGGGACTAGCGGTGGGGACCCAGTACTTC
TRBJ2-3 | NA | TRBV7-3 | NA | CASSFGPIRGGTDTQYF | TGTGCCAGCAGTTTCGGCCCGATTCGCGGGGGCACAGATACGCAGTATTTT
TRBJ2-1 | TRBD2 | TRBV12-3/TRBV12-4 | once | CASGGRGGYNEQFF | TGTGCCAGCGGGGGGCGGGGGGGTTACAATGAGCAGTTCTTC
TRBJ2-3 | TRBD1 | TRBV9 | few | CASSVGGQGAVDTQYF | TGTGCCAGCAGCGTAGGTGGACAGGGGGCAGTAGATACGCAGTATTTT
TRBJ2-7 | TRBD2 | TRBV4-3 | NA | CASSQDIRGGIYEQYF | TGCGCCAGCAGCCAAGATATCCGGGGGGGCATCTACGAGCAGTACTTC
TRBJ2-7 | TRBD2 | TRBV6-2/TRBV6-3 | few | CASTKWTSGRVFASYNEQYF | TGTGCCAGCACTAAATGGACTAGCGGGAGAGTCTTTGCCTCCTACAATGAGCAGTACTTC
TRBJ2-3 | NA | TRBV6-4 | NA | CASSDSGLLTDTQYF | TGTGCCAGCAGTGACTCAGGCTTACTCACAGATACGCAGTATTTT
TRBJ2-7 | TRBD1 | TRBV12-3/TRBV12-4 | many | CASSIDRGVYEQYF | TGTGCCAGCAGCATCGACAGGGGCGTCTACGAGCAGTACTTC
TRBJ2-6 | NA | TRBV12-3/TRBV12-4 | few | CASRPSSGANVLTF | TGTGCCAGCCGACCTAGCTCTGGGGCCAACGTCCTGACTTTC
TRBJ2-2 | TRBD1 | TRBV15 | few | CATEDRGRDRELFF | TGTGCCACCGAGGACAGGGGGAGGGACCGGGAGCTGTTTTTT
TRBJ1-2 | NA | TRBV5-1 | few | CASSLAGLGYGYTF | TGCGCCAGCAGCTTGGCGGGACTAGGCTATGGCTACACCTTC
TRBJ2-1 | TRBD2 | TRBV9 | NA | CASSMPSLAGGGNEQFF | TGTGCCAGCAGCATGCCCTCCCTAGCGGGAGGGGGCAATGAGCAGTTCTTC
TRBJ2-5 | NA | TRBV14 | NA | CASSHLGGGVFETQYF | TGTGCCAGCAGCCATCTCGGAGGGGGCGTTTTTGAGACCCAGTACTTC
TRBJ2-3 | TRBD2 | TRBV2 | many | CASRPRSGGIADTQYF | TGTGCCAGCAGACCCCGTAGCGGGGGTATTGCAGATACGCAGTATTTT
TRBJ2-7 | NA | TRBV9 | NA | CASSVAQGGSYEQYF | TGTGCCAGCAGCGTAGCTCAAGGCGGCTCCTACGAGCAGTACTTC
TRBJ1-5 | NA | TRBV7-6 | NA | CASSFSPSVGAGVGNQLQHF | TGTGCCAGCAGCTTTAGTCCTTCCGTGGGGGCGGGGGTCGGCAATCAGCTCCAGCATTTT
TRBJ2-2 | TRBD2 | TRBV12-3/TRBV12-4 | NA | CASSLSSGGPGELFF | TGTGCCAGCAGTTTGTCCAGCGGGGGCCCCGGGGAGCTGTTTTTT
TRBJ2-7 | NA | TRBV6-2/TRBV6-3 | NA | CASSHADYPSSYEQYF | TGTGCCAGCAGCCACGCGGACTATCCAAGCTCCTACGAGCAGTACTTC
TRBJ1-6 | TRBD1 | TRBV4-3 | few | CASSQDPYGQGLYSPLHF | TGCGCCAGCAGCCAAGACCCATACGGACAGGGATTGTATTCACCCCTCCACTTT
TRBJ2-3 | NA | TRBV7-9 | NA | CASSLALADTQYF | TGTGCCAGCAGCTTAGCCTTAGCGGATACGCAGTATTTT
TRBJ1-2 | NA | TRBV9 | many | CASSVAGGNYGYTF | TGTGCCAGCAGCGTAGCGGGCGGAAACTATGGCTACACCTTC
TRBJ2-7 | TRBD2 | TRBV7-2 | many | CASSLGSGRGLREQYF | TGTGCCAGCAGCTTGGGTAGCGGGAGGGGCCTAAGGGAGCAGTACTTC